These 7 T cell receptor beta chains were sequenced from one sample in a study of response to subunit inactivated influenza vaccine. TCRdb re-derived calls from the RT-PCR reads in MiXCR, one entry per CDR3 protein. The table includes about 610,000 distinct CDR3 sequences, 13% to 15% detected once. Sequences were derived from PBMCs from blood, sampled 11 to 12 days after vaccination. The source is a man aged 50 to 59 who received an inactivated influenza vaccine.

This clonotype was observed a few times. The chain links TRBV12-3 or TRBV12-4 to TRBJ2-2; 12 bases agree with TRBD2. This CDR3 comprises 18 residues. V shed 6 bases, J shed 7 bases, and the junction held 15 bases outside the gene matches. CDR3 coding DNA: TGTGCCAGCAGGCTCCCCGTCCTAGCGGGAGGGCGGGTCGGGGAGCTGTTTTTT. Protein sequence: CASRLPVLAGGRVGELFF.

The rearrangement uses TRBV5-1 and TRBJ1-2; 11 bases match TRBD1. The CDR3 covers 15 residues. V gave up 3 bases and J gave up 5 bases; unmatched junction bases: 6. Germline values: CDR1 SGHRS, CDR2 YFSETQ. CDR3 loop: CASSSARDRGYGYTF. DNA for the CDR3: TGCGCCAGCAGCTCGGCCCGGGACAGGGGGTATGGCTACACCTTC.

Ten or more counts support this clonotype. The rearrangement uses TRBV12-3 or TRBV12-4 and TRBJ1-2, with unresolved D. This CDR3 is built from 15 residues. V was pared by 7 bases and J by 4 bases, with 19 bases between. The CDR3 region has the DNA TGTGCCAGCACCCGAGTGGACCGGTTTGTCTATGGCTACACCTTC. It yields the protein CASTRVDRFVYGYTF.

This clonotype was detected a few times. The rearrangement uses TRBV15 and TRBJ2-7, with 7 bases that match TRBD1. J gave up 7 bases and V 5 bases, and 17 bases lay outside the gene matches. This CDR3 has 16 amino acids. Germline CDR1 reads LNHNV; CDR2 reads YYDKDF (reference sequence). The CDR3 reads CATSHSQVRGLGEQYF. The CDR3 coding sequence is TGTGCCACCAGCCACTCCCAGGTCAGGGGGTTGGGAGAGCAGTACTTC. The full variable domain, rest sourced from reference TRBV15 and TRBJ2-7, is DAMVIQNPRYQVTQFGKPVTLSCSQTLNHNVMYWYQQKSSQAPKLLFHYYDKDFNNEADTPDNFQSRRPNTSFCFLDIRSPGLGDTAMYLCATSHSQVRGLGEQYFGPGTRLTVT.

This sequence joins TRBV12-3 or TRBV12-4 and TRBJ1-1, with D perhaps matching TRBD1 (5 bases). This CDR3 region has 13 residues. Deletions cut 6 bases from V and 1 base from J, with 9 bases between. CDR3 sequence: CASSRQSNTEAFF. The CDR3 region has the DNA TGTGCCAGCAGCCGACAGTCGAACACTGAAGCTTTCTTT.

The chain has TRBV10-3 and TRBJ1-1, with D tentatively TRBD1 (5 bases). This CDR3 spans 13 amino acids. The V gene's germline CDR1 is ENHRY and CDR2 SYGVKD. Between the trimmed V and J ends, which lost 3 bases and 1 base, there was a span of 6 bases. CDR3 bases: TGTGCCATCAGTGATGGACAGAACACTGAAGCTTTCTTT. It specifies CAISDGQNTEAFF.

This clonotype was observed many times. The chain has TRBV24-1 and TRBJ2-2; TRBD2 aligns across 8 bases. Looked up from germline, CDR1 is KGHDR and CDR2 is SFDVKD. With 5 bases clipped from V and 4 bases from J, the junction kept 17 bases outside the gene matches. This CDR3 is 19 amino acids long. CDR3 residues: CATSARGTRPYDGTGELFF. The CDR3 nucleotides are TGTGCCACCAGTGCACGGGGGACTAGGCCTTACGACGGCACCGGGGAGCTGTTTTTT.